A single sample is the source of the 5 T cell receptor beta chains below, sequenced in a study of OX40 agonist ivuxolimab in advanced cancers. Libraries were prepared by immunoSEQ multiplex PCR; TCRdb keeps only in-frame clonotypes and omits some of them. Among 45,000 to 55,000 clones listed, over 75% were seen once. The material was CD4+ or CD8+ T cells sorted from blood, obtained in a trial of the OX40 agonist ivuxolimab. These receptors came from an adult with an advanced solid tumor such as melanoma, head and neck, liver or kidney cancer.

This clone was seen once. The V call is TRBV19, the J call TRBJ2-2; perhaps D is TRBD1 or TRBD2 (5 bases each). The length of the CDR3 is 15 residues. CDR1 and CDR2 from the germline V gene are LNHDA and SQIVND (reference sequence). Trimming shortened V by 7 bases and J by 4 bases, and 16 bases separated the two germline ends. The CDR3 region is CASKRDPGGTGELFF. The CDR3 DNA sequence: TGTGCCAGTAAACGGGACCCCGGTGGCACCGGGGAGCTGTTTTTT. The whole variable domain, filled in from reference TRBV19 and TRBJ2-2, reads DGGITQSPKYLFRKEGQNVTLSCEQNLNHDAMYWYRQDPGQGLRLIYYSQIVNDFQKGDIAEGYSVSREKKESFPLTVTSAQKNPTAFYLCASKRDPGGTGELFFGEGSRLTVL.

The V and J genes are TRBV11-2 and TRBJ1-4; 8 bases align to TRBD1. V shed 6 bases and J 2 bases; nucleotides not matched to a gene: 11. This CDR3 comprises 17 residues. Germline assignment: CDR1 SGHAT and CDR2 FQNNGV. The CDR3, as DNA: TGTGCCAGCAGTTTCAACAGGGGGGCACGGACTAATGAAAAACTGTTTTTT. Translation gives CASSFNRGARTNEKLFF.

The chain combines TRBV19 with TRBJ2-7; TRBD2 matches 13 bases. The CDR3 spans 15 residues. Germline CDR1 LNHDA, CDR2 SQIVND (reference sequence). J lost 2 bases, V lost 6 bases, and 4 bases had no gene match. Here the CDR3 reads CASSGLAGATYEQYF. The CDR3 bases are TGTGCCAGTAGCGGACTAGCGGGAGCGACCTACGAGCAGTACTTC.

In this sample, this clone turned up once. The J gene is TRBJ2-5, the V gene TRBV5-1; D might be TRBD1 (6 bases). The CDR3 is 16 amino acids. The germline V gene encodes CDR1 SGHRS and CDR2 YFSETQ. With 6 bases removed from V and 1 base from J, the gap between germline ends came to 19 bases. The CDR3: CASNPGQRKSQETQYF. CDR3 sequence (DNA): TGCGCCAGCAACCCCGGACAGAGAAAATCCCAAGAGACCCAGTACTTC.

This chain uses TRBV7-9 with TRBJ2-2; 9 bases are a match to TRBD1. The V gene's germline CDR1 is SEHNR and CDR2 FQNEAQ (reference sequence). The J segment lost 3 bases and the V segment lost 5 bases, leaving 1 base of the junction unmatched. This CDR3 comprises 14 residues. The CDR3 region has the DNA TGTGCCAGCAGCCGGGACAGGGACACCGGGGAGCTGTTTTTT. Residues: CASSRDRDTGELFF.